These 32 T cell receptor beta chains came from one sample sequenced in a study of cytomegalovirus exposure and HLA in healthy donors. The PCR used 60 Vbeta and 13 Jbeta primers. Data came from immunoSEQ multiplex PCR; TCRdb stores just in-frame clones and leaves some out. The data contain tens of thousands of clones, roughly 63% of them singletons. Material for sequencing was PBMCs. These receptors all come from a woman in her forties or fifties in good health and CMV-seropositive.

This chain uses TRBV18 with TRBJ2-1; unclear D gene. From germline, CDR1 is KGHSH and CDR2 LQKENI. V was shortened by 6 bases and J by 8 bases, with 17 bases between the two germline ends. The CDR3 has 14 residues. This CDR3 reads CASSLEFASDEQFF. The CDR3 DNA reads as TGTGCCAGCTCCCTGGAGTTTGCATCGGATGAGCAGTTCTTC.

This clone showed up just once. CDR3 nucleotides: TGCGCCAGCAGCCAAGCAGGGGGCGGAAACACCATATATTTT. It specifies CASSQAGGGNTIYF. The chain is built from TRBV4-3 and TRBJ1-3; 8 bases align to TRBD1. The V gene end was trimmed by 1 base and the J gene end by 4 bases; junction bases not matched to a gene: 0. The CDR3 covers 14 residues. Looked up from germline, CDR1 is LGHNA and CDR2 is YSLEER.

The V call is TRBV5-6, the J call TRBJ2-5; 8 bases align to TRBD2. The CDR3 has 15 amino acids. The trim removed 1 base at V and 0 bases at J, leaving 2 bases unmatched. The V gene's germline CDR1 is SGHDT and CDR2 YYEEEE. CDR3: CASSLKRGYQETQYF. Written as DNA, the CDR3 is TGTGCCAGCAGCTTGAAGCGGGGGTACCAAGAGACCCAGTACTTC.

This clone showed up just a few times. The chain combines TRBV7-2 with TRBJ2-5, with 10 nucleotides matching TRBD2. Germline lookup yields CDR1 SGHTA and CDR2 FQGNSA. This CDR3 spans 18 amino acids. Unmatched junction bases numbered 14, after V lost 5 bases and J lost 2 bases. CDR3 DNA: TGTGCCAGCAGCCGGCGGACTAGCGGCCCCTCACGGCAAGAGACCCAGTACTTC. Encoded protein: CASSRRTSGPSRQETQYF.

The V and J genes are TRBV18 and TRBJ1-3, with TRBD1 matching over 7 bases. V shed 0 bases and J 1 base; nucleotides not matched to a gene: 6. Germline V gene lookup returns CDR1 KGHSH and CDR2 LQKENI. This CDR3 has 17 residues. In nucleotides, the CDR3 is TGTGCCAGCTCACCACCACGTACAGGGGTATCTGGAAACACCATATATTTT. This gives the protein CASSPPRTGVSGNTIYF. The whole variable domain, filled in from reference TRBV18 and TRBJ1-3, reads NAGVMQNPRHLVRRRGQEARLRCSPMKGHSHVYWYRQLPEEGLKFMVYLQKENIIDESGMPKERFSAEFPKEGPSILRIQQVVRGDSAAYFCASSPPRTGVSGNTIYFGEGSWLTVV.

This sequence joins TRBV6-5 and TRBJ2-5; the match to TRBD2 covers 10 bases. This CDR3 spans 16 amino acids. With V trimmed by 4 bases and J by 5 bases, 10 bases remained unmatched. CDR1 MNHEY and CDR2 SVGAGI come from the germline V gene. The CDR3 reads CASSSSGRGVGETQYF. The CDR3 region has the DNA TGTGCCAGCAGTTCCAGCGGGAGGGGGGTTGGGGAGACCCAGTACTTC.

This rearrangement joins TRBV2 to TRBJ2-7; perhaps TRBD2 as D (6 bases). The CDR3 extends over 15 amino acids. Trimming left V 0 bases short and J 8 bases short, with 17 bases between. Germline V gene lookup returns CDR1 SNHLY and CDR2 FYNNEI. CDR3 sequence: CASSEAGGSPGKQYF. CDR3 nucleotides: TGTGCCAGCAGTGAAGCGGGGGGTTCCCCGGGAAAGCAGTACTTC.

This sequence joins TRBV7-9 and TRBJ1-2; tentative D call: TRBD1 (6 bases). V was clipped by 2 bases and J by 6 bases, with 10 bases between them. The CDR3 contains 13 residues. Looked up from germline, CDR1 is SEHNR and CDR2 is FQNEAQ (reference sequence). The CDR3 DNA reads as TGTGCCAGCAGCTTACAGGGGTGGGATGGCTACACCTTC. The encoded protein is CASSLQGWDGYTF. The full variable domain, completed using reference TRBV7-9 and TRBJ1-2, is DTGVSQNPRHKITKRGQNVTFRCDPISEHNRLYWYRQTLGQGPEFLTYFQNEAQLEKSRLLSDRFSAERPKGSFSTLEIQRTEQGDSAMYLCASSLQGWDGYTFGSGTRLTVV.

The gene calls are TRBV5-4 and TRBJ1-1; 10 nucleotides agree with TRBD1. This CDR3 spans 14 amino acids. Germline trimming cut 4 bases from V and 4 bases from J; bases unmatched to any gene: 4. Germline loops: CDR1 SGHNT, CDR2 YYREEE (reference sequence). The CDR3 is CASSAWTGGTEAFF. DNA for the CDR3: TGTGCCAGCAGCGCCTGGACAGGGGGCACTGAAGCTTTCTTT.

The chain recombines TRBV2 with TRBJ1-3, with 8 bases matching TRBD1. The CDR3 is made up of 16 amino acids. CDR1 and CDR2 from the germline V gene are SNHLY and FYNNEI. J gave up 4 bases and V 5 bases, and 10 bases lay outside the gene matches. CDR3 nucleotide sequence: TGTGCCAGCAGTCCCGGCAGGGGGCTTGTGGGAAACACCATATATTTT. This sequence encodes CASSPGRGLVGNTIYF.

This chain joins TRBV6-1 and TRBJ1-5; TRBD1 is a possible D gene (5 bases). The V and J ends lost 10 bases and 1 base respectively, with 11 bases between them. The length of the CDR3 is 13 residues. Germline CDR1 is MNHNS and CDR2 is SASEGT. CDR3 region: CATQGKSNQPQHF. The CDR3 bases are TGTGCCACCCAGGGCAAGAGCAATCAGCCCCAGCATTTT.

In its sample, this clone was seen once. The CDR3 loop reads CASSYGAVNTGELFF. DNA of the CDR3: TGTGCCAGCAGTTACGGGGCAGTAAACACCGGGGAGCTGTTTTTT. The chain employs TRBV6-6 and TRBJ2-2; possibly TRBD1 for D (5 bases). CDR3 size: 15 residues. The V end was cut by 2 bases, the J end by 2 bases, with 9 bases between. Germline CDR1 is MNHNY and CDR2 is SVGAGI (reference sequence).

Here the CDR3 reads CASSLENGNTEAFF. The CDR3, as DNA: TGTGCCAGCAGTCTCGAGAATGGGAACACTGAAGCTTTCTTT. V usage is TRBV28 and J usage is TRBJ1-1; no definite D call. Germline V CDR1 and CDR2: MDHEN, SYDVKM. Trimming took off 5 bases at V and 1 base at J, with 11 bases between the two ends. CDR3 size: 14 residues.

In its sample, this clone was seen once. The chain employs TRBV6-5 and TRBJ2-6; D remains unclear. CDR1 and CDR2 (germline): MNHEY, SVGAGI. CDR3 length: 15 amino acids. Trimming left V 2 bases short and J 4 bases short, with 9 bases between. The CDR3 loop reads CASSYGLVGANVLTF. DNA of the CDR3: TGTGCCAGCAGTTACGGTCTAGTAGGGGCCAACGTCCTGACTTTC.

The CDR3 DNA reads TGTGCCAGCAGTTCCCCTCAGGGTGATGGCTACACCTTC. Protein sequence: CASSSPQGDGYTF. The chain recombines TRBV28 with TRBJ1-2, with TRBD1 as a possible D gene (5 bases). V lost 4 bases and J 6 bases, leaving 12 bases between the germline ends. This CDR3 is 13 amino acids long. The germline V gene encodes CDR1 MDHEN and CDR2 SYDVKM.

The chain uses TRBV29-1 and TRBJ1-1; maybe TRBD1 (5 bases). V lost 5 bases and J 0 bases, leaving 13 bases between the germline ends. This CDR3 region has 14 residues. Germline CDR1 SQVTM, CDR2 ANQGSEA. Here the CDR3 DNA reads TGCAGCGTTACACGGCGGGGCTTGAACACTGAAGCTTTCTTT. It specifies CSVTRRGLNTEAFF.

The rearrangement links TRBV30 to TRBJ2-6; D is undetermined. Germline values: CDR1 GTSNPN, CDR2 SVGIG (reference sequence). V gave up 0 bases and J gave up 4 bases, with 7 bases separating them. The CDR3 runs 14 residues. DNA for the CDR3: TGTGCCTGGAGTGTGGCAGGCGGGGCCAACGTCCTGACTTTC. Its protein is CAWSVAGGANVLTF.

V is TRBV5-1 and J is TRBJ2-2; possible D gene TRBD2, 6 bases. V shed 6 bases and J shed 2 bases, with 14 bases lying between them. Germline V gene sequence: CDR1 SGHRS, CDR2 YFSETQ. The CDR3 consists of 15 residues. CDR3 coding DNA: TGCGCCAGCACCCTCGGCGGGGTAAACACCGGGGAGCTGTTTTTT. Protein product: CASTLGGVNTGELFF.

This chain uses TRBV15 with TRBJ2-7, with D possibly being TRBD2 (6 bases). Germline CDR1 is LNHNV and CDR2 is YYDKDF (reference sequence). The CDR3 spans 17 residues. The ends were cut back, 2 bases at V and 6 bases at J, with 23 bases in the middle. CDR3 DNA: TGTGCCACCAGCAGAAACTCCGGGACTGGGCGATCAATCGAGCAGTACTTC. This encodes CATSRNSGTGRSIEQYF. Based on the CDR3 plus reference TRBV15 and TRBJ2-7, the full variable domain is DAMVIQNPRYQVTQFGKPVTLSCSQTLNHNVMYWYQQKSSQAPKLLFHYYDKDFNNEADTPDNFQSRRPNTSFCFLDIRSPGLGDTAMYLCATSRNSGTGRSIEQYFGPGTRLTVT.

V gene TRBV11-1 combines with J gene TRBJ1-1; 7 bases fit TRBD1. In germline, CDR1 is SGHAT, CDR2 FQDESV (reference sequence). CDR3 length: 13 residues. J gave up 1 base and V 6 bases, and 2 bases lay outside the gene matches. The CDR3: CASSRQGNTEAFF. CDR3 bases: TGTGCCAGCAGTCGACAGGGGAACACTGAAGCTTTCTTT.

The V call is TRBV2, the J call TRBJ2-3; TRBD1 might be the D (6 bases). This CDR3 region has 15 residues. V lost 9 bases to trimming and J lost 6 bases, with 22 bases between them. CDR1 is SNHLY and CDR2 is FYNNEI in the germline V gene. The CDR3 DNA reads TGTGCCAGTACAAGTTGGGACACCCTAGAGGATACGCAGTATTTT. This sequence encodes CASTSWDTLEDTQYF.

The chain has TRBV28 and TRBJ2-6; a weak D match, TRBD1 (8 bases). CDR1 is MDHEN and CDR2 is SYDVKM in the germline V gene. The V and J ends lost 4 bases and 0 bases respectively, with 13 bases between them. The CDR3 contains 17 residues. DNA of the CDR3: TGTGCCAGCAGTTACAGGGGGGGCGCCTCTGGGGCCAACGTCCTGACTTTC. This encodes CASSYRGGASGANVLTF.

This clone showed up just once. This chain links TRBV5-1 with TRBJ2-5; TRBD2 matches 12 bases. CDR3 length equals 14 residues. Per the germline V gene, CDR1 is SGHRS and CDR2 is YFSETQ. Trimming removed 5 bases from V and 6 bases from J; junction bases left unmatched: 5. CDR3 sequence: CASRGTSGPQTQYF. The CDR3 DNA reads TGCGCCAGCAGGGGGACTAGCGGGCCCCAGACCCAGTACTTC.

The chain joins TRBV6-6 to TRBJ2-3, with 8 bases fitting TRBD2. The length of the CDR3 is 14 residues. J gave up 8 bases and V 2 bases, and 6 bases lay outside the gene matches. Germline V CDR1 and CDR2: MNHNY, SVGAGI (reference sequence). The CDR3, as DNA: TGTGCCAGCAGTTACGAGGCGGGGGGCGGTACGCAGTATTTT. It translates to CASSYEAGGGTQYF.

The gene calls are TRBV10-3 and TRBJ2-5; tentative D call: TRBD1 (6 bases). Trimming cost V 6 bases and J 5 bases, with 13 bases left between them. Germline V gene lookup returns CDR1 ENHRY and CDR2 SYGVKD. The CDR3 consists of 13 residues. The CDR3 DNA reads as TGTGCCATCAGAGGGGGACCCTCGGAGACCCAGTACTTC. Protein: CAIRGGPSETQYF.

The rearrangement uses TRBV1 and TRBJ1-3; the table assigns TRBD1, which was not confirmed against the DNA. TRBV1 is tagged as a pseudogene. The CDR3 consists of 17 residues. CDR3 sequence reads: CTSSQHSTGGSGNTIYF. The CDR3 DNA reads TGCACCAGCAGCCAACACTCGACAGGGGGGTCTGGAAACACCATATATTTT.

There are a few counts of this clone. V usage is TRBV27 and J usage is TRBJ2-3; 7 bases line up with TRBD1. The germline V gene encodes CDR1 MNHEY and CDR2 SMNVEV (reference sequence). The trim removed 6 bases at V and 0 bases at J, leaving 9 bases unmatched. The CDR3 sequence is 16 residues long. The CDR3 nucleotides are TGTGCCAGCAGCCGAAGGGGGCCCGTAAGCACAGATACGCAGTATTTT. It translates to CASSRRGPVSTDTQYF.

The chain employs TRBV30 and TRBJ1-5, with D unclear. CDR1 and CDR2 from the germline V gene are GTSNPN and SVGIG (reference sequence). This CDR3 comprises 13 residues. Between the trimmed V and J ends, which lost 1 base and 7 bases, there was a span of 11 bases. In nucleotides, the CDR3 is TGTGCCTGGAGTGCGTCAGGTGGACAGCCCCAGCATTTT. Encoded protein: CAWSASGGQPQHF.

The rearrangement uses TRBV10-2 and TRBJ1-2; 7 bases fit TRBD1. CDR1 is WSHSY and CDR2 is SAAADI in the germline V gene. The trim removed 3 bases at V and 6 bases at J, leaving 10 bases unmatched. The CDR3 length is 15 residues. This CDR3 reads CASSDQEGASNGYTF. The DNA for the CDR3 is TGCGCCAGCAGTGATCAAGAGGGGGCTTCAAATGGCTACACCTTC.

This clone was seen only a few times. J is TRBJ1-4 and V is TRBV5-6; D possibly corresponds to TRBD1 (5 bases). Germline CDR1 and CDR2: SGHDT and YYEEEE. The CDR3 runs to 15 residues. Deletions cut 2 bases from V and 3 bases from J, with 11 bases between. The CDR3 coding sequence is TGTGCCAGCAGCTTTAGGGCAGGGTCTAATGAAAAACTGTTTTTT. This sequence encodes CASSFRAGSNEKLFF.

This clone was detected a few times. V is TRBV10-2 and J is TRBJ1-1, with D perhaps TRBD1 (6 bases). V gave up 4 bases and J gave up 0 bases, with 9 bases separating them. The CDR3 runs to 14 residues. Looked up from germline, CDR1 is WSHSY and CDR2 is SAAADI. CDR3 protein: CASSVTGLNTEAFF. The CDR3 bases are TGCGCCAGCAGTGTTACAGGGCTGAACACTGAAGCTTTCTTT.

This clone was picked up one time. The chain links TRBV18 to TRBJ1-2, with D unresolved. Germline loops: CDR1 KGHSH, CDR2 LQKENI. The CDR3 length is 16 residues. With 3 bases removed from V and 2 bases from J, the gap between germline ends came to 16 bases. The CDR3 loop reads CASSPQTISSNYGYTF. In DNA form, the CDR3 reads TGTGCCAGCTCACCTCAAACTATATCGTCGAACTATGGCTACACCTTC.